The TCR beta chain under discussion was sequenced for a study of blood T cell repertoires in COVID-19. Across the whole study: Samples representing acute and convalescent COVID-19 were sourced from the United States, Italy and Spain. T cells, B-cell-depleted T cells, or PBMCs supplied cDNA or gDNA.

This clone was detected once. The CDR3 is 16 residues long. Trimming cost V 0 bases and J 4 bases; bases outside gene matches: 7. CDR1 and CDR2 from the germline V gene are LNHNV and YYDKDF (reference sequence). Under the authors' procedure: Estimation of nucleated cell counts was performed using reference gene primer amplification. TCRdb keeps only in-frame clones here, not all; method: immunoSEQ multiplex PCR. D and trimming were read from the DNA, whereas the V and J calls and clone size are those reported in that table. The sample has about 220,000 clones; around 84% are singletons. The V call is TRBV15, the J call TRBJ1-2; 8 bases are shared with TRBD1. The sequenced sample was peripheral blood. The receptor was derived from a human donor in a cohort sampled during active COVID-19. The chain's CDR3 is CATSRDVGTGVYGYTF. CDR3 in DNA: TGTGCCACCAGCAGAGATGTTGGGACAGGAGTCTATGGCTACACCTTC.